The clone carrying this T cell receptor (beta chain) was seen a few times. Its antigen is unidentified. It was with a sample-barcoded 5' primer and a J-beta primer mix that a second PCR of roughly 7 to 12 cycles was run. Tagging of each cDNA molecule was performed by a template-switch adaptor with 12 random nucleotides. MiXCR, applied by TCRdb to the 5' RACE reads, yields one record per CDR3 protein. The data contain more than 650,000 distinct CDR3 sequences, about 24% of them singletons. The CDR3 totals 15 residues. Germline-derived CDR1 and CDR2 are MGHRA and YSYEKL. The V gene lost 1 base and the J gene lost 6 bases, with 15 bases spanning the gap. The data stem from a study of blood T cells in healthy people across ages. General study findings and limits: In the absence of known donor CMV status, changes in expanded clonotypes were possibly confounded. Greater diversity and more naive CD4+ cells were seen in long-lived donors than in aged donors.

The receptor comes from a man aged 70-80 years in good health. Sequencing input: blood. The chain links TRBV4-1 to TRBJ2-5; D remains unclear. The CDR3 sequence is CASSQVGLRVKTQYF. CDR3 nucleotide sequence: TGCGCCAGCAGCCAAGTCGGGCTCCGGGTGAAGACCCAGTACTTC.